These 8 T cell receptor beta chains came from one sample sequenced in a study of T cells after somatic rescue of genetic block. Data came from immunoSEQ multiplex PCR; TCRdb stores just in-frame clones and leaves some out. This sample has some 90,000 clones, with about 87% found just once. Sequences were obtained from peripheral blood mononuclear cells (PBMCs). Every receptor here comes from a woman aged 18-29 years.

This clone occurred a few times. The chain recombines TRBV6-5 with TRBJ1-1, with D perhaps matching TRBD1 (5 bases). The germline V gene has CDR1 MNHEY and CDR2 SVGAGI. Trimming pared 0 bases from V and 3 bases from J, leaving 11 bases between. The CDR3 extends over 15 amino acids. The CDR3 sequence: CASSYSWTTDTEAFF. DNA for the CDR3: TGTGCCAGCAGTTACTCCTGGACAACGGACACTGAAGCTTTCTTT.

This clone was observed a single time. V is TRBV2 and J is TRBJ1-5; D is perhaps TRBD1 (5 bases). The V end was cut by 4 bases, the J end by 6 bases, with 13 bases between. Germline CDR1 reads SNHLY; CDR2 reads FYNNEI. The CDR3 contains 14 residues. CDR3 protein: CASSGGRSGQPQHF. The CDR3, as DNA: TGTGCCAGCAGTGGGGGCCGATCGGGTCAGCCCCAGCATTTT.

The chain combines TRBV4-2 with TRBJ2-3; D ambiguous. Germline V CDR1 and CDR2: LGHNA, YNFKEQ. The ends were cut back, 0 bases at V and 3 bases at J, with 13 bases in the middle. CDR3 size: 16 residues. The chain's CDR3 is CASSQEGSMETDTQYF. CDR3 nucleotides: TGTGCCAGCAGCCAAGAAGGCTCTATGGAGACAGATACGCAGTATTTT.

This rearrangement joins TRBV30 to TRBJ2-2; unclear D gene. The germline V gene has CDR1 GTSNPN and CDR2 SVGIG (reference sequence). The CDR3 totals 13 residues. V was shortened by 5 bases and J by 1 base, with 8 bases between the two germline ends. As DNA, the CDR3 is TGTGCCTGGGGAAGGGAGAACACCGGGGAGCTGTTTTTT. It is translated as CAWGRENTGELFF.

J is TRBJ2-7 and V is TRBV2; D might be TRBD2 (6 bases). V lost 8 bases and J lost 3, with 17 bases in between. Germline loops: CDR1 SNHLY, CDR2 FYNNEI. CDR3 size: 14 residues. In nucleotides, the CDR3 is TGTGCCAGCCACCACCGGGATAGCGGCTACGAGCAGTACTTC. Translation: CASHHRDSGYEQYF.

This chain links TRBV5-5 with TRBJ2-2; D call uncertain. Trimming stripped 4 bases from V and 0 bases from J, with 13 bases between. This CDR3 is built from 16 residues. Germline CDR1 and CDR2: SGHKS and YYEKEE (reference sequence). The CDR3 sequence: CASSRARSANTGELFF. The DNA of the CDR3 is TGTGCCAGCAGCCGCGCACGGAGTGCGAACACCGGGGAGCTGTTTTTT.

The chain carries TRBV28 and TRBJ1-5, with D possibly being TRBD1 (5 bases). Per germline, CDR1 MDHEN and CDR2 SYDVKM. The V and J ends lost 3 bases and 5 bases respectively, with 8 bases between them. The CDR3 loop spans 13 amino acids. The CDR3 bases are TGTGCCAGCAGTTTGTGGGGGGATCAGCCCCAGCATTTT. Its protein product is CASSLWGDQPQHF.

The rearrangement joins TRBV19 to TRBJ1-2; TRBD1 matches 9 bases. Unmatched junction bases numbered 13, after V lost 5 bases and J lost 6 bases. Germline lookup yields CDR1 LNHDA and CDR2 SQIVND (reference sequence). The CDR3 spans 16 residues. The CDR3 region has the DNA TGTGCCAGTAGTGGCCGTCCGGGACAGGGAAGGGATGGCTACACCTTC. This translates into CASSGRPGQGRDGYTF.